These 2 T cell receptor beta chains originate from one sample sequenced in a study of cytomegalovirus exposure and HLA in healthy donors. The method was immunoSEQ multiplex PCR; TCRdb's version includes in-frame clones alone and lacks a portion of them. The data show more than 45,000 clones, around 94% seen once. Sequencing was carried out using PBMCs. The receptors originated from a man aged 18 to 30 in good health and CMV-seronegative.

The chain uses TRBV6-1 and TRBJ2-7; 9 bases are a match to TRBD1. Trimming at V came to 8 bases and at J to 2 bases, leaving 7 bases not matched to a gene. The CDR3 is made up of 14 amino acids. In germline, CDR1 is MNHNS, CDR2 SASEGT. The CDR3 nucleotides read TGTGCCAGCCGGGGGGACAGGGTCGCCTACGAGCAGTACTTC. The encoded protein is CASRGDRVAYEQYF.

The count of this clone is one. This chain connects TRBV5-1 to TRBJ2-2, with D unresolved. The CDR3 consists of 13 residues. Trimming cost V 3 bases and J 5 bases, with 8 bases left between them. The germline V gene encodes CDR1 SGHRS and CDR2 YFSETQ. The CDR3 sequence is CASSSSQTGELFF. In DNA form, the CDR3 reads TGCGCCAGCAGCTCTAGTCAAACCGGGGAGCTGTTTTTT.